This T cell receptor beta chain was documented in a study of T cell responses to AZD1222 COVID-19 vaccine. The V and J ends lost 5 bases and 4 bases respectively, with 8 bases between them. This CDR3 contains 13 residues. CDR1 KGHSH and CDR2 LQKENI come from the germline V gene. Method: immunoSEQ multiplex PCR; TCRdb's copy keeps in-frame clones and lacks some. The profile shows approximately 150,000 clones, approximately 92% of them singletons. The clonotype comes from an adult in good health. This chain uses TRBV18 with TRBJ1-4; D is undetermined. The starting material was peripheral blood, obtained on day 0 of AZD1222 vaccination. The CDR3 nucleotides are TGTGCCAGCTCAATAAGTCGTAATGAAAAACTGTTTTTT. Translating it yields CASSISRNEKLFF. The whole variable domain, filled in from reference TRBV18 and TRBJ1-4, reads NAGVMQNPRHLVRRRGQEARLRCSPMKGHSHVYWYRQLPEEGLKFMVYLQKENIIDESGMPKERFSAEFPKEGPSILRIQQVVRGDSAAYFCASSISRNEKLFFGSGTQLSVL.